This T cell receptor beta chain stems from a study of T cell repertoires in cytomegalovirus infection. Study-level points and caveats: There were HLA-C-restricted CMV-specific TCR beta clonotypes dominating the ex vivo response.

This clonotype was counted many times. Its antigen is as yet unknown. CDR3 size: 13 residues. Germline V lookup: CDR1 SGHRS, CDR2 YFSETQ. Trimming stripped 6 bases from V and 6 bases from J, with 15 bases between. TCRdb recomputed calls from the reads with MiXCR, one row per CDR3 protein. The sample holds 200,000 to 300,000 distinct CDR3 sequences; approximately 9% are singletons and the top ten take more than 13%. This TCR was recovered from a human donor in good health (CMV status not recorded). Some clones in this sample may be carry-over from other donors' samples. The chain links TRBV5-1 to TRBJ1-2; D is possibly TRBD1 (6 bases). The sequenced material came from PBMCs. CDR3 amino acids: CASNPHGGDGYTF. DNA of the CDR3: TGCGCCAGCAATCCCCATGGGGGCGATGGCTACACCTTC.